The 21 T cell receptor beta chains below all came from one sample that was sequenced in a study of cytomegalovirus exposure and HLA in healthy donors. Vbeta (60) and Jbeta (13) primers were used in the PCR. Some clones are missing from TCRdb's copy, which holds only in-frame ones; the method was immunoSEQ multiplex PCR. The table includes 75,000 to 95,000 clones, less than 65% detected once. Source material: PBMCs. The receptors shown here come from a woman aged 25 to 39 in good health and CMV-seronegative.

This clone appeared a few times. The J gene is TRBJ1-1, the V gene TRBV2; 9 bases are a match to TRBD1. V gave up 8 bases and J gave up 6 bases; unmatched junction bases: 4. CDR3 length: 12 residues. CDR1 is SNHLY and CDR2 is FYNNEI in the germline V gene. In nucleotides, the CDR3 is TGTGCCAGCCGGACAGGGGTTCCTGAAGCTTTCTTT. It codes for CASRTGVPEAFF. The whole variable domain, remainder taken from reference TRBV2 and TRBJ1-1, is EPEVTQTPSHQVTQMGQEVILRCVPISNHLYFYWYRQILGQKVEFLVSFYNNEISEKSEIFDDQFSVERPDGSNFTLKIRSTKLEDSAMYFCASRTGVPEAFFGQGTRLTVV.

The V gene is TRBV14, the J gene TRBJ2-7, with no clear D. The germline V gene encodes CDR1 SGHDN and CDR2 FVKESK. CDR3 size: 15 residues. V was cut by 1 base and J by 4 bases, with 14 bases left in between. CDR3 sequence reads: CASSQGSGFRYEQYF. The CDR3 region has the DNA TGTGCCAGCAGCCAAGGTTCCGGGTTTAGATACGAGCAGTACTTC.

The gene calls are TRBV9 and TRBJ2-7, with 8 bases lining up with TRBD1. In germline, CDR1 is SGDLS, CDR2 YYNGEE. V dropped 4 bases and J dropped 4; count of bases not matched to a gene: 4. This CDR3 spans 13 amino acids. The CDR3 region has the DNA TGTGCCAGCAGCCCATGGACAGGGTACGAGCAGTACTTC. This translates into CASSPWTGYEQYF.

This clone was seen once. This chain uses TRBV6-5 with TRBJ1-5; possible D gene TRBD1, 5 bases. Trimming shortened V by 7 bases and J by 7 bases, and 14 bases separated the two germline ends. The V gene's germline CDR1 is MNHEY and CDR2 SVGAGI. This CDR3 spans 13 amino acids. This CDR3 reads CASTLRRGQPQHF. CDR3 in DNA: TGTGCCAGCACCTTGAGAAGGGGCCAGCCCCAGCATTTT.

The table lists this clone with a few counts. CDR3 amino acids: CASSVGTGAAYEQYF. The CDR3 coding sequence is TGTGCCAGCAGCGTCGGGACAGGGGCCGCCTACGAGCAGTACTTC. The chain joins TRBV11-3 to TRBJ2-7; TRBD1 matches at 10 bases. Trimming took 5 bases from V and 2 from J; bases not matched to a gene: 6. The germline V gene encodes CDR1 SGHNT and CDR2 YENEEA. This CDR3 region has 15 residues.

The chain couples TRBV7-8 to TRBJ2-5; TRBD1 matches at 9 bases. V lost 4 bases to trimming and J lost 5 bases; unmatched junction nucleotides: 8. Per the germline V gene, CDR1 is SGHVS and CDR2 is FQNEAQ. This CDR3 spans 15 amino acids. The CDR3 DNA reads as TGTGCCAGCAGCTGGGGGACAGGGTCCCTCGAGACCCAGTACTTC. The encoded protein is CASSWGTGSLETQYF.

V usage is TRBV28 and J usage is TRBJ1-5, with D possibly being TRBD1 (6 bases). The CDR3 has 14 residues. Trimming removed 3 bases from V and 4 bases from J, with 10 bases in between. Looked up from germline, CDR1 is MDHEN and CDR2 is SYDVKM. The CDR3 here is CASSLGGGNQPQHF. Here the CDR3 DNA reads TGTGCCAGCAGTTTGGGAGGGGGGAATCAGCCCCAGCATTTT.

The rearrangement uses TRBV19 and TRBJ1-4; no clear D gene. CDR1 is LNHDA, CDR2 SQIVND, per germline (reference sequence). V lost 6 bases to trimming and J lost 4 bases, with 15 bases between them. The CDR3 has 15 residues. DNA for the CDR3: TGTGCCAGTAGCGCGGGGAGCATTGGTAATGAAAAACTGTTTTTT. As protein: CASSAGSIGNEKLFF.

This clone was recorded once. J is TRBJ2-7 and V is TRBV10-3; the D gene is possibly TRBD1 (5 bases). The CDR3 has 12 amino acids. Germline CDR1 ENHRY, CDR2 SYGVKD. Trimming pared 8 bases from V and 3 bases from J, leaving 11 bases between. Here the CDR3 DNA reads TGTGCCATCGGATGGGGCTACTACGAGCAGTACTTC. It yields the protein CAIGWGYYEQYF.

The chain recombines TRBV6-4 with TRBJ2-5; 8 bases map to TRBD2. CDR1 is MRHNA and CDR2 is SNTAGT in the germline V gene. This CDR3 comprises 13 residues. The ends lost 6 bases at V and 5 bases at J; junction bases unmatched: 5. CDR3 nucleotide sequence: TGTGCCAGCAGGGGGACTAGAGATGAGACCCAGTACTTC. Its protein product is CASRGTRDETQYF.

This clone was counted between two and nine times. The chain combines TRBV5-1 with TRBJ1-1; D unresolved. The CDR3 totals 14 residues. Looked up from germline, CDR1 is SGHRS and CDR2 is YFSETQ. Deletions cut 2 bases from V and 2 bases from J, with 10 bases between. In DNA, the CDR3 is TGCGCCAGCAGCTTACTTCGGGGTAACACTGAAGCTTTCTTT. Its protein is CASSLLRGNTEAFF.

The chain combines TRBV25-1 with TRBJ1-2; D possibly corresponds to TRBD1 (5 bases). V lost 6 bases and J lost 4, with 12 bases in between. The CDR3 consists of 13 residues. Per the germline V gene, CDR1 is MGHDK and CDR2 is SYGVNS. CDR3 DNA sequence: TGTGCCAGCAGCGAAGCAGGGCGCTATGGCTACACCTTC. As protein: CASSEAGRYGYTF.

The chain recombines TRBV21-1 with TRBJ1-5; the tabulated D call, TRBD1, remains unverified against the DNA. TRBV21-1 is tagged as a pseudogene. The CDR3 is made up of 15 amino acids. The CDR3 bases are TGTGCCAGCAGCAAACCATCGAGGCAGGGCCAGCCCCAGCATTTT. The encoded protein is CASSKPSRQGQPQHF.

This clone was found a few times. Here the CDR3 DNA reads TGTGCCAGCAGCCCCGGGACAGGGAGGTTGGCTTTCTTT. Translation gives CASSPGTGRLAFF. The chain recombines TRBV5-6 with TRBJ1-1, with TRBD1 matching 9 bases. CDR3 length: 13 amino acids. The V and J ends lost 4 bases and 11 bases, in that order; junction bases with no gene match: 9. Looked up from germline, CDR1 is SGHDT and CDR2 is YYEEEE.

The rearrangement uses TRBV28 and TRBJ2-1; 7 bases are shared with TRBD2. CDR1 is MDHEN and CDR2 is SYDVKM in the germline V gene. The CDR3 runs 15 residues. V lost 3 bases, J lost 5 bases, and 7 bases stayed unmatched. As DNA, the CDR3 is TGTGCCAGCAGTTTGCATGGACTAGTGGACAATGAGCAGTTCTTC. Protein sequence: CASSLHGLVDNEQFF.

The chain employs TRBV5-8 and TRBJ2-3; TRBD2 agrees at 10 bases. The CDR3 length is 16 residues. Trimming took 4 bases from V and 2 from J; bases not matched to a gene: 7. The germline CDR1 and CDR2 sequences are SGHTS and YDEGEE. The CDR3 DNA sequence: TGTGCCAGCAGCGGTGGGACTAGCGTGCTCACAGATACGCAGTATTTT. It encodes CASSGGTSVLTDTQYF.

This clone was picked up a small number of times. The J gene is TRBJ2-5, the V gene TRBV29-1; D possibly corresponds to TRBD1 (8 bases). This CDR3 region has 12 residues. The V gene's germline CDR1 is SQVTM and CDR2 ANQGSEA. The V end was cut by 7 bases, the J end by 5 bases, with 14 bases between. CDR3 nucleotides: TGCAGCGCTACAGGGGGAGGGGAGACCCAGTACTTC. Its protein is CSATGGGETQYF.

V gene TRBV2 combines with J gene TRBJ1-6; no clear D gene. V was pared by 2 bases and J by 8 bases, with 10 bases between. Per germline, CDR1 SNHLY and CDR2 FYNNEI. The length of the CDR3 is 14 residues. This chain's CDR3 is CASSERRIDSPLHF. CDR3 sequence (DNA): TGTGCCAGCAGTGAACGGCGGATTGATTCACCCCTCCACTTT.

The gene calls are TRBV6-5 and TRBJ1-5; D gene ambiguous. The V gene's germline CDR1 is MNHEY and CDR2 SVGAGI. V was clipped by 8 bases and J by 4 bases, with 9 bases between them. The CDR3 runs 12 residues. This CDR3 reads CASSGVNQPQHF. The DNA of the CDR3 is TGTGCCAGCTCCGGGGTGAATCAGCCCCAGCATTTT.

This chain uses TRBV28 with TRBJ2-7; D is uncertain. The germline V gene has CDR1 MDHEN and CDR2 SYDVKM. V shed 11 bases and J shed 1 base, with 12 bases lying between them. The CDR3 covers 12 residues. The CDR3 loop reads CAPWSDSYEQYF. The CDR3 DNA sequence: TGTGCCCCGTGGAGCGATTCCTACGAGCAGTACTTC.

The chain couples TRBV27 to TRBJ2-2, with D perhaps TRBD2 (5 bases). V shed 8 bases and J shed 5 bases, with 21 bases lying between them. The CDR3 is 16 residues long. CDR1 MNHEY and CDR2 SMNVEV come from the germline V gene (reference sequence). The CDR3 DNA is TGTGCCAGCCTTGGAGGTGGGTTGAAGAGAACCGGGGAGCTGTTTTTT. It codes for CASLGGGLKRTGELFF.